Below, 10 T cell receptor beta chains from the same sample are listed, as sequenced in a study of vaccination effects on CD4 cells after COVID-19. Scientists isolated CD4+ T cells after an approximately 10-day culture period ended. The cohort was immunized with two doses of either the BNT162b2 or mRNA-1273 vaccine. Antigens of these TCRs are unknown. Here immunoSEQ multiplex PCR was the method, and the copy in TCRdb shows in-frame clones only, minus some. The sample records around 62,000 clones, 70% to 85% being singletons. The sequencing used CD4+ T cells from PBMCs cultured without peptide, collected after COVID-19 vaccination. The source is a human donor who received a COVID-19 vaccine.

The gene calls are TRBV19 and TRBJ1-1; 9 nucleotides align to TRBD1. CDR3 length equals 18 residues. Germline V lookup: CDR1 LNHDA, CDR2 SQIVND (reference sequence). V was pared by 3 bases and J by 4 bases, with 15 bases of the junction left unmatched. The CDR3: CASSILGNPGQGPTEAFF. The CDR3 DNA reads TGTGCCAGTAGTATTCTTGGAAACCCTGGACAGGGGCCCACTGAAGCTTTCTTT.

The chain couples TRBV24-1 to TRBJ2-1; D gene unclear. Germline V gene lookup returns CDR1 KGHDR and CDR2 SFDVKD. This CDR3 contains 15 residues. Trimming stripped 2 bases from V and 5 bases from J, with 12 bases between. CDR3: CATSDSSNPNNEQFF. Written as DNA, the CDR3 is TGTGCCACCAGTGATTCCTCAAACCCCAACAATGAGCAGTTCTTC.

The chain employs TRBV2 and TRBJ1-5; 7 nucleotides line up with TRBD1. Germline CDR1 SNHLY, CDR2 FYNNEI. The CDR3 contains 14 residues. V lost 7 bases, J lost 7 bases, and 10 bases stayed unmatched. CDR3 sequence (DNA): TGTGCCAGCAATCAACAGGGGTTGCAGCAGCCCCAGCATTTT. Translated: CASNQQGLQQPQHF.

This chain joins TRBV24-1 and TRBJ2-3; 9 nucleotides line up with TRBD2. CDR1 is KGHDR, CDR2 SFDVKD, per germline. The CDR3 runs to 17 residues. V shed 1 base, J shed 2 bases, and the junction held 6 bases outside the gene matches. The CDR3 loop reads CATSDFRAGGSTDTQYF. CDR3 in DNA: TGTGCCACCAGTGATTTTCGGGCGGGGGGGTCCACAGATACGCAGTATTTT.

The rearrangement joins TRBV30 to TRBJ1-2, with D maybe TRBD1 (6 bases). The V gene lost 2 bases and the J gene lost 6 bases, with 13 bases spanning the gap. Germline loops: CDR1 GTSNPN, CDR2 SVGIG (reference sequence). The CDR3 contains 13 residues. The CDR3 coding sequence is TGTGCCTGGAGTATAAACAGGGTCAATGGCTACACCTTC. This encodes CAWSINRVNGYTF.

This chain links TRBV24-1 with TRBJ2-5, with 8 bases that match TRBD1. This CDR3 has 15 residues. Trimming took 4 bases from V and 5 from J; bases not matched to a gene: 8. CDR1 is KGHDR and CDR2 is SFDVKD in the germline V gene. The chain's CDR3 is CATSESRGLRETQYF. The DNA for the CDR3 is TGTGCCACCAGTGAATCCAGGGGGCTTAGGGAGACCCAGTACTTC.

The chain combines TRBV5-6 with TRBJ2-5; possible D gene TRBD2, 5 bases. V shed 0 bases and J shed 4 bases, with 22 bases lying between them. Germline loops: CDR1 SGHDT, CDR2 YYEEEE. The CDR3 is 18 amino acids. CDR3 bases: TGTGCCAGCAGCTTGGGGTCTAGCCGGAGGAGAGATCGAGAGACCCAGTACTTC. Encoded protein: CASSLGSSRRRDRETQYF.

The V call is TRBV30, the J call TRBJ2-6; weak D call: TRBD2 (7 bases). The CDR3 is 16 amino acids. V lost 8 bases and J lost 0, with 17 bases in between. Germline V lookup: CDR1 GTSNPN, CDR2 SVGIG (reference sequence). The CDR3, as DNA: TGTGCCGGGGGCGGGGGCGTATCCTCTGGGGCCAACGTCCTGACTTTC. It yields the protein CAGGGGVSSGANVLTF.

The CDR3 loop reads CASSGGDVPGETQYF. The DNA of the CDR3 is TGTGCCAGCAGTGGAGGGGACGTGCCCGGGGAGACCCAGTACTTC. The chain combines TRBV25-1 with TRBJ2-5; the D gene could be TRBD1 or TRBD2 (5 bases each). The CDR3 extends over 15 amino acids. In germline, CDR1 is MGHDK, CDR2 SYGVNS. The V and J ends lost 4 bases and 5 bases respectively, with 17 bases between them. Looking up the rest from reference TRBV25-1 and TRBJ2-5 gives the full variable domain: EADIYQTPRYLVIGTGKKITLECSQTMGHDKMYWYQQDPGMELHLIHYSYGVNSTEKGDLSSESTVSRIRTEHFPLTLESARPSHTSQYLCASSGGDVPGETQYFGPGTRLLVL.

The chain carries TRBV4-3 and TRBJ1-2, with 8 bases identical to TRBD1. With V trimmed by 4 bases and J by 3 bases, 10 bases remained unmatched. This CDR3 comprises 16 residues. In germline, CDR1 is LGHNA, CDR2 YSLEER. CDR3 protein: CASSPQTGQDYYGYTF. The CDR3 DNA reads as TGCGCCAGCAGCCCCCAGACGGGACAGGACTACTATGGCTACACCTTC.